Given below is one TCR beta chain in context. This CDR3 comprises 15 residues. Germline CDR1 SGHDN, CDR2 FVKESK. V lost 1 base and J 5 bases, leaving 11 bases between the germline ends. The data are from a study of blood T cell repertoires in COVID-19. Here immunoSEQ multiplex PCR was the method, and the copy in TCRdb shows in-frame clones only, minus some. The repertoire holds roughly 250,000 clones, with 82% as singletons. The sequence derives from a woman of 80 years or more with active or convalescent COVID-19. This chain uses TRBV14 with TRBJ2-2, with D possibly being TRBD2 (6 bases). The sequenced material came from peripheral blood. As DNA, the CDR3 is TGTGCCAGCAGCCAAGTTACCGGGGGTACCGGGGAGCTGTTTTTT. It codes for CASSQVTGGTGELFF.